The 17 T cell receptor beta chains below come from one sample, sequenced in a study of graft-versus-host responses after intestinal transplantation. The table came from immunoSEQ multiplex PCR; TCRdb's copy has only in-frame clones and leaves some out. The sample lists over 100,000 clones, about 95% seen once, with 3% to 4% in the top ten. No antigen has been identified for these receptors. Sequenced material: unstimulated CD8+ T cells sorted from spleen or lymph node cells, taken before intestinal transplant. All receptors derive from a human donor who received an intestinal transplant.

The V and J genes are TRBV30 and TRBJ2-7, with unresolved D. With 4 bases removed from V and 2 bases from J, the gap between germline ends came to 12 bases. The CDR3 is made up of 13 amino acids. The germline CDR1 and CDR2 sequences are GTSNPN and SVGIG (reference sequence). The CDR3 loop reads CAWIGAPTYEQYF. For the CDR3, the DNA is TGTGCCTGGATAGGAGCGCCGACCTACGAGCAGTACTTC.

The CDR3 loop reads CASSHHGSNQPQHF. CDR3 DNA: TGTGCCAGCAGCCACCACGGCAGCAATCAGCCCCAGCATTTT. The chain couples TRBV27 to TRBJ1-5; no clear D. Trimming cost V 6 bases and J 1 base, with 10 bases left between them. Per the germline V gene, CDR1 is MNHEY and CDR2 is SMNVEV (reference sequence). CDR3 length: 14 amino acids.

The chain links TRBV7-9 to TRBJ1-4; 11 bases line up with TRBD1. Germline trimming cut 5 bases from V and 10 bases from J; bases unmatched to any gene: 6. The CDR3 sequence is 14 residues long. Germline CDR1 SEHNR, CDR2 FQNEAQ (reference sequence). CDR3 DNA: TGTGCCAGCAGCGGGGACAGGGGGTCTGGAAAACTGTTTTTT. Its translation is CASSGDRGSGKLFF.

This sequence joins TRBV6-5 and TRBJ2-7; D may be TRBD2 (6 bases). CDR3 length: 14 amino acids. V was cut by 5 bases and J by 0 bases, with 11 bases left in between. Germline assignment: CDR1 MNHEY and CDR2 SVGAGI. CDR3 in DNA: TGTGCCAGCAGTCTAGCGTCGAGCTCCTACGAGCAGTACTTC. Its translation: CASSLASSSYEQYF.

The genes are TRBV9 and TRBJ2-7, with D perhaps given as TRBD1 or TRBD2 (5 bases each). The V gene lost 0 bases and the J gene lost 3 bases, with 16 bases spanning the gap. The germline V gene encodes CDR1 SGDLS and CDR2 YYNGEE. The CDR3 runs 16 residues. The CDR3 protein is CASSVDGGRRSYEQYF. The CDR3 DNA reads as TGTGCCAGCAGCGTAGATGGGGGAAGAAGGAGCTACGAGCAGTACTTC. The variable domain in full, completed from reference TRBV9 and TRBJ2-7, reads DSGVTQTPKHLITATGQRVTLRCSPRSGDLSVYWYQQSLDQGLQFLIQYYNGEERAKGNILERFSAQQFPDLHSELNLSSLELGDSALYFCASSVDGGRRSYEQYFGPGTRLTVT.

V gene TRBV13 combines with J gene TRBJ1-1, with 7 bases fitting TRBD1. Germline V CDR1 and CDR2: PRHDT, FYEKMQ (reference sequence). The CDR3 loop spans 15 amino acids. J lost 0 bases, V lost 4 bases, and 5 bases had no gene match. The CDR3 here is CASSSTGSMNTEAFF. The CDR3 nucleotides read TGTGCCAGCAGCTCGACAGGGTCCATGAACACTGAAGCTTTCTTT. The entire variable domain, with the rest obtained from reference TRBV13 and TRBJ1-1, is as follows: AAGVIQSPRHLIKEKRETATLKCYPIPRHDTVYWYQQGPGQDPQFLISFYEKMQSDKGSIPDRFSAQQFSDYHSELNMSSLELGDSALYFCASSSTGSMNTEAFFGQGTRLTVV.

This chain links TRBV11-2 with TRBJ1-1; D remains unclear. Germline-derived CDR1 and CDR2 are SGHAT and FQNNGV. V lost 2 bases and J 6 bases, leaving 10 bases between the germline ends. The CDR3 spans 13 residues. The CDR3 here is CASSLYLRSEAFF. The CDR3 DNA follows: TGTGCCAGCAGCTTATATCTAAGGTCTGAAGCTTTCTTT.

This clone was seen once. The gene calls are TRBV6-5 and TRBJ1-1; 9 positions agree with TRBD1. The germline CDR1 and CDR2 sequences are MNHEY and SVGAGI. CDR3 length: 14 residues. The junction had 3 bases not matched to a gene; V was cut back by 4 bases and J by 3 bases. CDR3: CASSWTGDDTEAFF. The CDR3 nucleotides read TGTGCCAGCAGTTGGACAGGGGATGACACTGAAGCTTTCTTT.

This clone is a singleton in its sample. The chain combines TRBV9 with TRBJ1-1; TRBD1 agrees at 7 bases. V shed 4 bases and J 3 bases; nucleotides not matched to a gene: 12. The CDR3 spans 16 residues. The germline V gene has CDR1 SGDLS and CDR2 YYNGEE. The CDR3 sequence is CASSSGFTGVDTEAFF. CDR3 sequence (DNA): TGTGCCAGCAGCAGCGGGTTCACAGGGGTTGACACTGAAGCTTTCTTT.

The rearrangement joins TRBV10-1 to TRBJ2-1; 10 bases line up with TRBD2. This CDR3 comprises 16 residues. CDR1 is WNHNN, CDR2 SYGVQD, per germline (reference sequence). Trimming cost V 3 bases and J 6 bases; bases outside gene matches: 8. CDR3 loop: CASSDLAGEARNEQFF. The CDR3 DNA reads TGCGCCAGCAGTGACCTAGCGGGAGAGGCGCGCAATGAGCAGTTCTTC.

J is TRBJ2-3 and V is TRBV7-7, with D perhaps matching TRBD1 (6 bases). Germline V gives CDR1 SSHAT, CDR2 FNYEAQ (reference sequence). The V end lost 0 bases, the J end lost 9 bases, and 10 bases lay between the germline ends. This CDR3 is built from 13 residues. As DNA, the CDR3 is TGTGCCAGCAGCTTAGCCCCAGGGGAAACGCAGTATTTT. Protein: CASSLAPGETQYF.

The chain employs TRBV5-4 and TRBJ2-7; 7 bases are a match to TRBD1. Trimming cost V 4 bases and J 5 bases; bases outside gene matches: 9. Germline-derived CDR1 and CDR2 are SGHNT and YYREEE (reference sequence). The CDR3 contains 14 residues. This CDR3 reads CASSLSDRLHEQYF. DNA for the CDR3: TGTGCCAGCAGCCTCTCGGACAGGCTCCACGAGCAGTACTTC.

The chain recombines TRBV28 with TRBJ1-2; TRBD1 is a possible D gene (6 bases). The CDR3 sequence is 15 residues long. Germline V lookup: CDR1 MDHEN, CDR2 SYDVKM. Trimming pared 5 bases from V and 1 base from J, leaving 14 bases between. The CDR3 is CASSLEDSNNYGYTF. For the CDR3, the DNA is TGTGCCAGCAGTCTGGAGGACAGCAATAACTATGGCTACACCTTC.

This clone showed up just once. The chain carries TRBV27 and TRBJ2-3; 11 nucleotides line up with TRBD2. This CDR3 comprises 13 residues. Germline lookup yields CDR1 MNHEY and CDR2 SMNVEV (reference sequence). The CDR3 coding sequence is TGTGCAACCCATAGCGGGAGGGTAGATACGCAGTATTTT. This encodes CATHSGRVDTQYF.

J is TRBJ1-2 and V is TRBV19; 7 nucleotides agree with TRBD1. The germline V gene encodes CDR1 LNHDA and CDR2 SQIVND (reference sequence). The junction had 8 bases not matched to a gene; V was cut back by 2 bases and J by 5 bases. The CDR3 is made up of 15 amino acids. For the CDR3, the DNA is TGTGCCAGTAGTATAACAGGGGCGCACAATTATGGCTACACCTTC. Its translation is CASSITGAHNYGYTF.

The V gene is TRBV30, the J gene TRBJ2-7; 7 bases line up with TRBD2. The germline V gene has CDR1 GTSNPN and CDR2 SVGIG (reference sequence). With 0 bases clipped from V and 5 bases from J, the junction kept 7 bases outside the gene matches. There are 14 residues in the CDR3. The CDR3 here is CAWSVAREFHEQYF. CDR3 bases: TGTGCCTGGAGTGTAGCGCGGGAGTTTCACGAGCAGTACTTC.

The V call is TRBV28, the J call TRBJ2-5; either TRBD1 or TRBD2 may fit D (5 bases each). CDR1 MDHEN and CDR2 SYDVKM come from the germline V gene. This CDR3 region has 17 residues. Between the trimmed V and J ends, which lost 5 bases and 2 bases, there was a span of 21 bases. The chain's CDR3 is CASSPPPRVWEQETQYF. DNA of the CDR3: TGTGCCAGCAGTCCGCCCCCCAGGGTGTGGGAGCAAGAGACCCAGTACTTC.